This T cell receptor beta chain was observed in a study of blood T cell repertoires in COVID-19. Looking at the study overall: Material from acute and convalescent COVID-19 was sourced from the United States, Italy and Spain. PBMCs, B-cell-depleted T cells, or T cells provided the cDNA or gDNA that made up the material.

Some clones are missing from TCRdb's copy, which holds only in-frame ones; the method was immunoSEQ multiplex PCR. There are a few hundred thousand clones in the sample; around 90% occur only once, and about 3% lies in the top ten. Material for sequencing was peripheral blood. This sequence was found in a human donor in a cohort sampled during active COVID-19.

The CDR3 loop reads CASSPGRTSGEETQYF. CDR3 nucleotide sequence: TGTGCCAGCAGCCCCGGACGTACTAGCGGGGAAGAGACCCAGTACTTC. The genes are TRBV11-3 and TRBJ2-5; TRBD2 aligns across 10 bases. This CDR3 has 16 residues. The ends lost 5 bases at V and 3 bases at J; junction bases unmatched: 9. In germline, CDR1 is SGHNT, CDR2 YENEEA. Combining the CDR3 with reference TRBV11-3 and TRBJ2-5 gives the whole variable domain EAGVVQSPRYKIIEKKQPVAFWCNPISGHNTLYWYLQNLGQGPELLIRYENEEAVDDSQLPKDRFSAERLKGVDSTLKIQPAELGDSAVYLCASSPGRTSGEETQYFGPGTRLLVL.